This TCR beta chain was sequenced during a study of blood T cell repertoires in COVID-19. Study overall: Two negative PCRs, clearance, or symptom resolution were required of recovered Cohort 3 donors.

Losses at the gene ends were 5 bases for V and 2 bases for J; bases not matched to a gene: 4. The CDR3 has 14 amino acids. Germline V gene sequence: CDR1 KGHSH, CDR2 LQKENI. Original processing notes: By means of reference gene primer amplification, nucleated cell counts were estimated. Sequencing was performed with immunoSEQ multiplex PCR; in TCRdb, only in-frame clones are kept and a portion is missing. The V and J calls and clone size come from that table; D and trimming were worked out from the DNA. The sample has 150,000 to 200,000 clones; roughly 85% are singletons. The cohort comprised adults aged roughly 18 to 95 years residing in 20 to 30 US areas. Cohorts were determined from participant-reported clinical history.

Sequenced material: PBMCs or T cells enriched from blood (not recorded which). This receptor was taken from a woman aged 65 to 85 in a cohort exposed to, infected with or recovered from COVID-19 (not recorded which). This rearrangement joins TRBV18 to TRBJ2-5; 8 bases are a match to TRBD1. CDR3 in DNA: TGTGCCAGCTCATGGGACAGGCTACAAGAGACCCAGTACTTC. It encodes CASSWDRLQETQYF.